A selection of T cell receptor beta chains follows, all from one sample in a study of blood T cells in healthy people across ages. TCRdb fed the 5' RACE reads into MiXCR, producing one record per CDR3 protein. The table includes almost 300,000 distinct CDR3 sequences, 25% to 30% detected once. Sequencing was performed on blood. All receptors derive from a woman between 70 and 85 years old in good health. CDR3s include the opening cysteine and the closing phenylalanine or tryptophan. The D gene is left open where the match is weak. Expanded clones get a size class; other rows say once, few or many, or leave the size out.

TRBV27	TRBJ1-5	few	-	CASSSQPPGPDSNQPQHF	TGTGCCAGCAGTTCCCAACCCCCGGGTCCGGATAGCAATCAGCCCCAGCATTTT
TRBV2	TRBJ2-3	few	TRBD2	CASRLAGLTDTQYF	TGTGCCAGCAGGCTAGCGGGACTCACAGATACGCAGTATTTT
TRBV10-3	TRBJ2-7	-	TRBD1	CAIREGQPVRSDEQYF	TGTGCCATCAGAGAGGGACAGCCCGTACGATCGGACGAGCAGTACTTC
TRBV7-9	TRBJ1-3	many	-	CASSLQGSGNTIYF	TGTGCCAGCAGCTTACAGGGCTCTGGAAACACCATATATTTT
TRBV6-4	TRBJ2-7	few	-	CASSDGGRQRSYEQYF	TGTGCCAGCAGTGACGGTGGGAGGCAGAGGTCCTACGAGCAGTACTTC
TRBV5-1	TRBJ2-1	-	TRBD2	CASSSGLAGPSFHEQFF	TGCGCCAGCAGCTCCGGACTAGCGGGTCCCAGTTTCCATGAGCAGTTCTTC
TRBV12-3/TRBV12-4	TRBJ1-3	-	-	CASSLWGSGNTIHF	-
TRBV6-5	TRBJ2-3	-	TRBD1	CASSPRSGTGGSTQYF	TGTGCCAGCAGTCCCCGATCCGGGACAGGGGGGAGTACGCAGTATTTT
TRBV5-1	TRBJ1-4	-	-	CASRPGRGGTASEKLFF	TGCGCCAGCAGACCCGGACGGGGAGGGACGGCCTCTGAAAAACTGTTTTTT
TRBV29-1	TRBJ2-1	few	-	CSVSGRAYNEQFF	TGCAGCGTCTCAGGACGGGCCTACAATGAGCAGTTCTTC
TRBV29-1	TRBJ2-7	-	-	CSVAEAGFDEQYF	TGCAGCGTTGCGGAGGCAGGGTTCGACGAGCAGTACTTC
TRBV7-3	TRBJ1-6	few	-	CASSSRVRNSPLHF	TGTGCCAGCAGCTCCCGGGTCCGTAATTCACCCCTCCACTTT
TRBV27	TRBJ2-7	-	-	CASSLAVHYEQYF	TGTGCCAGCAGTTTGGCAGTCCACTACGAGCAGTACTTC
TRBV28	TRBJ2-7	many	TRBD1	CASSGTGGAYEQYF	TGTGCCAGCAGCGGGACAGGGGGGGCCTACGAGCAGTACTTC
TRBV12-3/TRBV12-4	TRBJ1-3	-	-	CASSPRGSPGASGNTIYF	TGTGCCAGCAGTCCCCGAGGCAGCCCCGGCGCCTCTGGAAACACCATATATTTT
TRBV6-5	TRBJ2-1	-	-	CASSYGRSPGVEQFF	TGTGCCAGCAGTTACGGAAGATCCCCTGGGGTTGAGCAGTTCTTC
TRBV28	TRBJ2-7	few	-	CASRRGTSYEQYF	TGTGCCAGCAGACGCGGGACATCCTACGAGCAGTACTTC
TRBV7-2	TRBJ1-1	few	TRBD1	CASSSRGRDTEAFF	TGTGCCAGCAGCTCCAGGGGGAGGGACACTGAAGCTTTCTTT
TRBV29-1	TRBJ1-2	-	-	CSAGPGGNYGYTF	TGCAGCGCAGGCCCCGGAGGGAACTATGGCTACACCTTC
TRBV28	TRBJ2-1	-	-	CASSGQIHEQFF	TGTGCCAGCAGTGGACAGATCCATGAGCAGTTCTTC
TRBV7-2	TRBJ2-5	few	-	CASSLEGAQETQYF	TGTGCCAGCAGCTTAGAGGGCGCTCAGGAGACCCAGTACTTC
TRBV4-2	TRBJ1-1	-	TRBD1	CASSPDRVRSTEAFF	TGTGCCAGCAGCCCCGACAGGGTCCGAAGTACTGAAGCTTTCTTT
TRBV5-1	TRBJ2-4	-	TRBD2	CASSLAGEGIQYF	TGCGCCAGCAGCTTGGCCGGGGAGGGCATTCAGTACTTC
TRBV7-9	TRBJ2-2	-	-	CASSSPGAPTGELFF	TGTGCCAGCAGCTCACCCGGGGCTCCCACCGGGGAGCTGTTTTTT
TRBV2	TRBJ2-2	many	-	CASSAQNTGELFF	TGTGCCAGCAGTGCGCAGAACACCGGGGAGCTGTTTTTT
TRBV29-1	TRBJ1-1	few	-	CLGLGPNTEAFF	TGCCTCGGGTTGGGCCCGAACACTGAAGCTTTCTTT
TRBV20-1	TRBJ1-1	few	-	CSARDPRENTEAFF	TGCAGTGCTAGAGATCCCAGGGAGAACACTGAAGCTTTCTTT
TRBV20-1	TRBJ2-5	-	-	CSARDTSSETQYF	TGCAGTGCTAGAGATACTAGCTCGGAGACCCAGTACTTC
TRBV7-2	TRBJ2-5	few	TRBD2	CASSFRMILAGGLLGETQYF	TGTGCCAGCAGCTTCCGCATGATACTAGCGGGAGGATTGTTAGGAGAGACCCAGTACTTC
TRBV12-3/TRBV12-4	TRBJ1-5	-	-	CASSYYPSNQPQHF	TGTGCCAGCAGCTACTACCCTAGCAATCAGCCCCAGCATTTT
TRBV25-1	TRBJ1-2	few	-	CASSDGTLDGYTF	TGTGCCAGCAGTGACGGGACATTGGATGGCTACACCTTC
TRBV12-3/TRBV12-4	TRBJ2-5	-	TRBD1	CASSWAHRGETQYF	TGTGCCAGCAGTTGGGCCCACAGGGGAGAGACCCAGTACTTC
TRBV27	TRBJ2-7	few	-	CATSRVGISSYEQYF	TGTGCCACCAGCCGAGTTGGCATTAGCTCCTACGAGCAGTACTTC
TRBV20-1	TRBJ2-3	-	-	CSAPWGALTDTQYF	TGCAGTGCCCCCTGGGGGGCCCTCACAGATACGCAGTATTTT
TRBV10-3	TRBJ2-1	-	TRBD1	CAISEGTGTAYNEQFF	TGTGCCATCAGTGAGGGGACAGGGACAGCCTACAATGAGCAGTTCTTC
TRBV20-1	TRBJ2-3	few	-	CSASVADTQYF	TGCAGTGCTAGTGTCGCAGATACGCAGTATTTT
TRBV5-1	TRBJ2-4	-	-	CASSLLGGQVGDIQYF	TGCGCCAGCAGCTTGCTTGGGGGGCAGGTGGGGGACATTCAGTACTTC
TRBV2	TRBJ2-2	few	TRBD1	CASSNRGNTGELFF	TGTGCCAGCAGTAACAGGGGGAATACCGGGGAGCTGTTTTTT
TRBV7-6	TRBJ2-1	-	-	CASSLADPGLRNEQFF	TGTGCCAGCAGCTTAGCGGACCCGGGCCTACGCAATGAGCAGTTCTTC
TRBV20-1	TRBJ1-4	-	TRBD1	CSARDLVGQTNEKLFF	TGCAGTGCTAGAGATCTGGTGGGACAGACTAATGAAAAACTGTTTTTT
TRBV6-2/TRBV6-3	TRBJ1-5	many	-	CASSYVPDQPQHF	TGTGCCAGCAGTTACGTACCCGATCAGCCCCAGCATTTT
TRBV28	TRBJ2-7	few	TRBD2	CASSLSLAVLSYEQYF	TGTGCCAGCAGTTTATCCCTAGCGGTTCTCTCCTACGAGCAGTACTTC
TRBV6-5	TRBJ2-7	few	TRBD1	CASSYRDSHEQYF	TGTGCCAGCAGTTACCGGGACAGCCACGAGCAGTACTTC
TRBV20-1	TRBJ2-3	-	TRBD2	CSAREGLAGLTDTQYF	TGCAGTGCTAGAGAGGGACTAGCGGGGCTCACAGATACGCAGTATTTT
TRBV11-2	TRBJ2-4	few	-	CASSLEENIQYF	TGTGCCAGCAGCTTAGAAGAAAACATTCAGTACTTC
TRBV29-1	TRBJ1-1	-	-	CSVGGEKNTEAFF	TGCAGCGTCGGGGGCGAGAAGAACACTGAAGCTTTCTTT
TRBV6-1	TRBJ1-4	few	-	CASSLPGFKGEKLFF	TGTGCCAGCAGTCTCCCCGGGTTTAAAGGAGAAAAACTGTTTTTT
TRBV2	TRBJ1-2	-	TRBD1	CASSRSRQGGYTF	TGTGCCAGCAGCCGCTCTCGACAGGGCGGCTACACCTTC
TRBV28	TRBJ1-4	few	-	CASSSPGGGTEKLFF	TGTGCCAGCAGTTCCCCGGGAGGGGGAACTGAAAAACTGTTTTTT
TRBV10-3	TRBJ2-5	-	TRBD2	CAISEWRGIQETQYF	TGTGCCATCAGTGAGTGGCGGGGGATCCAAGAGACCCAGTACTTC
TRBV20-1	TRBJ1-4	many	-	CSAYPLVGANEKLFF	TGCAGTGCCTATCCACTCGTGGGGGCTAATGAAAAACTGTTTTTT
TRBV20-1	TRBJ2-7	few	TRBD1	CSAPKGTGRDEQYF	TGCAGTGCTCCAAAAGGGACAGGGCGTGACGAGCAGTACTTC
TRBV2	TRBJ2-3	-	TRBD1	CASSDGQGIDTQYF	TGTGCCAGCAGTGATGGACAGGGGATAGATACGCAGTATTTT
TRBV20-1	TRBJ2-3	many	-	CSARDRVGVSTDTQYF	TGCAGTGCTAGAGATCGGGTAGGCGTGAGCACAGATACGCAGTATTTT